The clone carrying this TCR beta chain was detected a few times. Its antigen is as yet unknown. These data originate in a study of post-analysis software for immune sequencing data. Across the study: Relapsing-remitting, secondary progressive and progressive-relapsing courses of multiple sclerosis were included. Study outcomes and limitations: Analysis by F measure revealed that same-batch samples clustered strongly together. Comparison with controls showed significantly lower normalized Chao1 diversity in multiple sclerosis patients. Relative to controls, patients had several TRBV segments at higher frequency, with TRBV5-6, TRBV5-1 and TRBV20-1 among these.

V was shortened by 2 bases and J by 8 bases, with 7 bases between the two germline ends. The CDR3 has 12 residues. Each TCR beta cDNA library carried unique molecular identifiers. TCRdb redid the calling of the PCR reads with MiXCR, one entry per CDR3 protein. Of roughly 580,000 distinct CDR3 sequences listed, around 47% are singletons. Specimen: blood. V usage is TRBV12-3 or TRBV12-4 and J usage is TRBJ2-1; no definite D call. This sequence was found in a girl between 10 and 17 years old with multiple sclerosis. CDR3: CASSLSVHEQFF. CDR3 bases: TGTGCCAGCAGTTTATCTGTACATGAGCAGTTCTTC.